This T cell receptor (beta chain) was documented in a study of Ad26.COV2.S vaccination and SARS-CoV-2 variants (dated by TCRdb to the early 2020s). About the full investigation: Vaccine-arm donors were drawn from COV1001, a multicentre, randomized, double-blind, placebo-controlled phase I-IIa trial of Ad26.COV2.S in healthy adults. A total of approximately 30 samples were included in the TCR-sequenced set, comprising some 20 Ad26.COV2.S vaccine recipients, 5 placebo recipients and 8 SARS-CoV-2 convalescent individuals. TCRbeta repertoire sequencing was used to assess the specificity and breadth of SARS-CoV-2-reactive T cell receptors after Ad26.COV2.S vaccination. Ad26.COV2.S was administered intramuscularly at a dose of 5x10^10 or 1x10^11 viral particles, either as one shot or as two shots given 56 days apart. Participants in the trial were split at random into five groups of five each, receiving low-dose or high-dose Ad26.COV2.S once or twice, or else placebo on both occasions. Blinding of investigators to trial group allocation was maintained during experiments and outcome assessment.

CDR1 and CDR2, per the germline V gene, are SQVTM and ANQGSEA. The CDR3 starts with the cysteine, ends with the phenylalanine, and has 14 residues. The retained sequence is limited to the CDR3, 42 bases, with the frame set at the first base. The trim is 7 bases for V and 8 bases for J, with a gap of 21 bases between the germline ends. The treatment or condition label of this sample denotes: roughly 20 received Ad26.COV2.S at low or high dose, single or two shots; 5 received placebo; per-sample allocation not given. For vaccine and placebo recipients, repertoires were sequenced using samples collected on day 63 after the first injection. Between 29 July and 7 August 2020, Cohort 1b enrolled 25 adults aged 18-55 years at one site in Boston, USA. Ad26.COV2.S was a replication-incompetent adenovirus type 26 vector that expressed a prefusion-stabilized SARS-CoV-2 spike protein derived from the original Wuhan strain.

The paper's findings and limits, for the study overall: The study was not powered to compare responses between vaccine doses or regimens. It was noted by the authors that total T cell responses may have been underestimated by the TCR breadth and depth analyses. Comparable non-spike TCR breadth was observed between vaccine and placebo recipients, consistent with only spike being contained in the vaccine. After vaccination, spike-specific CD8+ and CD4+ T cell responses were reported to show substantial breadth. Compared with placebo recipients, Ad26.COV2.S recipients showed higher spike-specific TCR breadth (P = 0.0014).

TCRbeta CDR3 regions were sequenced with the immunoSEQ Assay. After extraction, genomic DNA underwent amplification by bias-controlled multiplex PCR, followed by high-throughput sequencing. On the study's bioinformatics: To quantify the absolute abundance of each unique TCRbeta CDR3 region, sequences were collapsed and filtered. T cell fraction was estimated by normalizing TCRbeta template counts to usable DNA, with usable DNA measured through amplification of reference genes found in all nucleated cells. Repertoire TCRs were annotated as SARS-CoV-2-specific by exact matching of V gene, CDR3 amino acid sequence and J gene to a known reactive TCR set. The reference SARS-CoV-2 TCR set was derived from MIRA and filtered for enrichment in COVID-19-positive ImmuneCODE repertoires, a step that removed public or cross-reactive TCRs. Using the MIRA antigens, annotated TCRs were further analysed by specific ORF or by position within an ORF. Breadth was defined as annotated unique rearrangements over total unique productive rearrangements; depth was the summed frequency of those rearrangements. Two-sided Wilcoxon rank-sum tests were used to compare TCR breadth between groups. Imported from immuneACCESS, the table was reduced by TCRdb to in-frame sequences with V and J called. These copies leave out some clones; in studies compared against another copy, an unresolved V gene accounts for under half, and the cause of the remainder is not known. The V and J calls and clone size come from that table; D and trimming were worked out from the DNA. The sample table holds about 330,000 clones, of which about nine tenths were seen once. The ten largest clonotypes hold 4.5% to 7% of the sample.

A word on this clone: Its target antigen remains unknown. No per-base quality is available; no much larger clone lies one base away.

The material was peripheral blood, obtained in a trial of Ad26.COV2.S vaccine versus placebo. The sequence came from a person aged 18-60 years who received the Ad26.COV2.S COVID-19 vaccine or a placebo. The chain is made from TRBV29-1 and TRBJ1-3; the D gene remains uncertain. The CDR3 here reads CSATFETRLDTIYF. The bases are TGCAGCGCCACTTTTGAGACACGTCTTGACACCATATATTTT.